This T cell receptor (beta chain) is from a study of blood T cells in healthy people across ages. General observations from the study: Strongly correlated with naive T cell percentage was TCR beta diversity. More naive CD4+ cells and higher diversity were found in long-lived than in aged donors. Underestimates were what the diversity estimates from one million T cells were considered to be.

For this clonotype: Its antigen is currently unknown.

Those donating, healthy Caucasian individuals from Russia, were aged roughly 6 to 90. V lost 8 bases and J lost 2, with 17 bases in between. CDR1 is SGHTA and CDR2 is FQGNSA in the germline V gene. The CDR3 contains 15 residues. A second about 6 to 12 cycle PCR used barcoded and J-beta primers. TCRdb re-called the 5' RACE reads with MiXCR, one entry per CDR3 protein. The top ten clones hold 20% of a sample with 700,000 to 950,000 distinct CDR3 sequences, 40% to 45% of them seen once. The sample was blood. This clonotype was sampled from a woman in her fifties or sixties in good health. This chain joins TRBV7-2 and TRBJ2-3, with D perhaps matching TRBD2 (6 bases). The CDR3 DNA is TGTGCCAGCTATAATAGCGGATCCTACACAGATACGCAGTATTTT. It yields the protein CASYNSGSYTDTQYF.